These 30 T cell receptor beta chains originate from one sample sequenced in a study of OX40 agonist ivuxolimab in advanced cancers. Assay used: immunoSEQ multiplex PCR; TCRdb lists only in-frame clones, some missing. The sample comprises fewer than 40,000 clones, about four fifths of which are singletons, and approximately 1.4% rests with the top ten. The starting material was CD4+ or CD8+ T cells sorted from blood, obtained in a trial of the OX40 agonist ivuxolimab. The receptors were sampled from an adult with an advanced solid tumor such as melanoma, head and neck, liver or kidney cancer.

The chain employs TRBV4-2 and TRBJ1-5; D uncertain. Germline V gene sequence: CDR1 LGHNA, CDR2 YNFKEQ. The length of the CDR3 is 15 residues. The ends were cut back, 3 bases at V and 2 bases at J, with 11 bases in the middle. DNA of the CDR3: TGTGCCAGCAGCCAGCATGGGGTGGGCAATCAGCCCCAGCATTTT. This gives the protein CASSQHGVGNQPQHF.

The CDR3 region has the DNA TGTGCCAGCAGCTTCCGGACAGGGAGTTATGGCTACACCTTC. This codes for CASSFRTGSYGYTF. The chain has TRBV5-4 and TRBJ1-2, with 8 bases identical to TRBD1. This CDR3 is 14 amino acids long. CDR1 SGHNT and CDR2 YYREEE come from the germline V gene (reference sequence). V shed 2 bases, J shed 5 bases, and the junction held 5 bases outside the gene matches.

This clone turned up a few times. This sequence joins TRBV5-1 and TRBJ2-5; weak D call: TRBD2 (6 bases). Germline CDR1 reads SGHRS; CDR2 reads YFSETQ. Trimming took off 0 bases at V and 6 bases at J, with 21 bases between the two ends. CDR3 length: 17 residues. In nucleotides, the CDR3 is TGCGCCAGCAGCTTGGGTTTGCAGGGCGGGATGGCTAAGACCCAGTACTTC. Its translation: CASSLGLQGGMAKTQYF.

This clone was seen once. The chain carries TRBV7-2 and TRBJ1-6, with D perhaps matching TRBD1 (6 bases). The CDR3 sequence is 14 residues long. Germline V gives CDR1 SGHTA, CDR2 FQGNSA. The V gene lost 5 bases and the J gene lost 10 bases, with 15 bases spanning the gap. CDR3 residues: CASSPTGTPSPLHF. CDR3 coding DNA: TGTGCCAGCAGCCCAACCGGGACACCATCACCCCTCCACTTT.

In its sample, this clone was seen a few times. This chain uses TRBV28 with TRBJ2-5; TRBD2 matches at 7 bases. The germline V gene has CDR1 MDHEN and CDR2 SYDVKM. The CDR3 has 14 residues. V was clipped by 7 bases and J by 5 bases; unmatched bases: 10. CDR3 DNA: TGTGCCAGCATCGGCGGTACAGCGGGGGAGACCCAGTACTTC. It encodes CASIGGTAGETQYF.

This chain's CDR3 is CASNDRTQPQHF. The CDR3 DNA is TGTGCCAGTAATGACAGGACCCAGCCCCAGCATTTT. The genes are TRBV19 and TRBJ1-5, with D tentatively TRBD1 (6 bases). Trimming removed 7 bases from V and 7 bases from J, with 11 bases in between. The CDR3 is 12 residues long. The germline gives CDR1 LNHDA, CDR2 SQIVND (reference sequence).

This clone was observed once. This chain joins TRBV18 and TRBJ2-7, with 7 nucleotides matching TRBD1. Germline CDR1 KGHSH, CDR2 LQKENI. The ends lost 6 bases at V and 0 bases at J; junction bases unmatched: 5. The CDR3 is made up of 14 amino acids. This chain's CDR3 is CASSSDRSSYEQYF. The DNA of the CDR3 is TGTGCCAGCTCGTCGGACAGGAGCTCCTACGAGCAGTACTTC.

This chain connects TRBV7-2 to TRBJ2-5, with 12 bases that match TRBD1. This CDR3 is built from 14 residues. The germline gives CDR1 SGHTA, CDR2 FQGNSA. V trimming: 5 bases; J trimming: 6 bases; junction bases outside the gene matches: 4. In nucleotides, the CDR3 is TGTGCCAGCAGCACGGGACAGGGGGCAAAGACCCAGTACTTC. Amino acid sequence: CASSTGQGAKTQYF.

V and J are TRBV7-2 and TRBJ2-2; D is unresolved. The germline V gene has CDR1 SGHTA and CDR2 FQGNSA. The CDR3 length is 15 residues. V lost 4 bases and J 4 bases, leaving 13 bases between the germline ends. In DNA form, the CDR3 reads TGTGCCAGCAGCTCCGACGGCCGGGCCACCGGGGAGCTGTTTTTT. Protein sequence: CASSSDGRATGELFF.

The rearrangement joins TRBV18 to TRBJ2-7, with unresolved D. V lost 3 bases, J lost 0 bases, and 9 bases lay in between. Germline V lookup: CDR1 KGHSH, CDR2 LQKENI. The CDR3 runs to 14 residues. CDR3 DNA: TGTGCCAGCTCACCGGGCAGAACCTCCTACGAGCAGTACTTC. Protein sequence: CASSPGRTSYEQYF.

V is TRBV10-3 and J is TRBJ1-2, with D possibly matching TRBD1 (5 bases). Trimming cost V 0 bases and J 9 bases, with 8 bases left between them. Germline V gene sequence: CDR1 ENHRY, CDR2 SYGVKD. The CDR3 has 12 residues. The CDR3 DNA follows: TGTGCCATCAGTGAGTCAGGGGAGAGCTACACCTTC. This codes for CAISESGESYTF.

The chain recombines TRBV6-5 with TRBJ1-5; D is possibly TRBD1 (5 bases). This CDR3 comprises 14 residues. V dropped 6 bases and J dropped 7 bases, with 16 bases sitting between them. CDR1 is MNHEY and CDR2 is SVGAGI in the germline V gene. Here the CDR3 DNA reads TGTGCCAGCAGGAATACGGGGTCAGGGCAGCCCCAGCATTTT. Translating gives CASRNTGSGQPQHF.

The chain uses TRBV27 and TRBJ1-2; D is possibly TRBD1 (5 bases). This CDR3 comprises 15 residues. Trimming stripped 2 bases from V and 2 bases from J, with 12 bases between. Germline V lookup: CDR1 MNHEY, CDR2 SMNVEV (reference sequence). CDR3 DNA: TGTGCCAGCAGTTTACAGGGCCGATTCAACTATGGCTACACCTTC. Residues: CASSLQGRFNYGYTF.

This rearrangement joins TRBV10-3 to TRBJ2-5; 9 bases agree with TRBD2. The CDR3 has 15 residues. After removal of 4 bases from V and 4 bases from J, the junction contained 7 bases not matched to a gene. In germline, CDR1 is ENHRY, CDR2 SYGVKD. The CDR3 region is CAISGGSGRGETQYF. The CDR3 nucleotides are TGTGCCATCAGTGGGGGTAGCGGGAGAGGAGAGACCCAGTACTTC.

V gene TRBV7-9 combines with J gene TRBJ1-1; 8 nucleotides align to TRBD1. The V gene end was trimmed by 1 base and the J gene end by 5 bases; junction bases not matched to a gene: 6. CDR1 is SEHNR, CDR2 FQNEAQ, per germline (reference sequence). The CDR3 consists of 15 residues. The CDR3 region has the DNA TGTGCCAGCAGCTTAGGTCAGGGGGCCGGTACTGAAGCTTTCTTT. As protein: CASSLGQGAGTEAFF.

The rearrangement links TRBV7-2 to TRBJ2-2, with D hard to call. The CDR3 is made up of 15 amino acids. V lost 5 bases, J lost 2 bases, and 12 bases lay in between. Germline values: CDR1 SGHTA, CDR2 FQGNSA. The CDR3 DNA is TGTGCCAGCAGCCCCAGCCTAGTAAACACCGGGGAGCTGTTTTTT. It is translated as CASSPSLVNTGELFF.

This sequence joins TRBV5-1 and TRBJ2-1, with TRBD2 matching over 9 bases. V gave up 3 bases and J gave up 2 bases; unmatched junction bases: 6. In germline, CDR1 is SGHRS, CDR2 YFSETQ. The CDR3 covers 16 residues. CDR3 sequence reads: CASSSYGTSPYNEQFF. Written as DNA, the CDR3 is TGCGCCAGCAGCTCCTATGGGACTAGCCCCTACAATGAGCAGTTCTTC.

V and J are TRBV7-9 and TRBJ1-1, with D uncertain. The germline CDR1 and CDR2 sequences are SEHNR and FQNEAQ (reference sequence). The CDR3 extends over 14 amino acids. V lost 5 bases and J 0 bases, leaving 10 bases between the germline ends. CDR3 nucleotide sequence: TGTGCCAGCAGCGTGACACGTATGAACACTGAAGCTTTCTTT. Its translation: CASSVTRMNTEAFF.

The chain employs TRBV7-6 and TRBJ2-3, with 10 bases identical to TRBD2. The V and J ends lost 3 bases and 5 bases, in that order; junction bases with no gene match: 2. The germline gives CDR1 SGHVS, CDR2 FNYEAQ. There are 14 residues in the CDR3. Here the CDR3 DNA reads TGTGCCAGCAGCTTTTCTAGCGGGGGAGATACGCAGTATTTT. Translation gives CASSFSSGGDTQYF.

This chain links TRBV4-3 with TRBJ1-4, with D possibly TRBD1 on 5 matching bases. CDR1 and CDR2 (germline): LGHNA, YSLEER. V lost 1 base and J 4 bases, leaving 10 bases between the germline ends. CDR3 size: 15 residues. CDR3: CASSQGDSRNEKLFF. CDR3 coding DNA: TGCGCCAGCAGCCAAGGTGACAGCCGTAATGAAAAACTGTTTTTT.

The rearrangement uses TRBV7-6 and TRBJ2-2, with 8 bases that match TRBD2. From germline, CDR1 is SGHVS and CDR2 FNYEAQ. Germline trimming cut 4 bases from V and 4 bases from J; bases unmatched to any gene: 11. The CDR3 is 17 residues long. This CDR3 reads CASSSTSGRRGTGELFF. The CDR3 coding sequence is TGTGCCAGCAGCTCGACCAGCGGGAGACGCGGCACCGGGGAGCTGTTTTTT.

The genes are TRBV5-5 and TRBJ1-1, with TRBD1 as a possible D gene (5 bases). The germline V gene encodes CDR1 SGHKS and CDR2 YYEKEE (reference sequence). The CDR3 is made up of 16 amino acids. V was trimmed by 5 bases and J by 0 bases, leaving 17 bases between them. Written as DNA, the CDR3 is TGTGCCAGCAGTCTTGGACATCACAAGCTGAACACTGAAGCTTTCTTT. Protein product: CASSLGHHKLNTEAFF.

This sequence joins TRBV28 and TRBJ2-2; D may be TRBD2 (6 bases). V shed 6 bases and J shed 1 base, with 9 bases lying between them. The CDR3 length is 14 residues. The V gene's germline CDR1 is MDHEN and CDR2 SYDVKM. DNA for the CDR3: TGTGCCAGCAGGTCTAGCGAGAACACCGGGGAGCTGTTTTTT. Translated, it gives CASRSSENTGELFF.

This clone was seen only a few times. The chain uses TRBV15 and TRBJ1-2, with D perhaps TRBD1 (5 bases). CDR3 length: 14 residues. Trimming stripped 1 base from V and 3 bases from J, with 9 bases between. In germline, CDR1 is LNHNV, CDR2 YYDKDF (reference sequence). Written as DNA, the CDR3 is TGTGCCACCAGCAGAGGGGTAGGGGACTATGGCTACACCTTC. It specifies CATSRGVGDYGYTF.

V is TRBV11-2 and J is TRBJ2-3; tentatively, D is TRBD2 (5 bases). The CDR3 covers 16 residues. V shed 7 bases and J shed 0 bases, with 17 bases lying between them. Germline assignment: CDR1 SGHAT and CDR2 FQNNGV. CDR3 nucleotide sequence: TGTGCCAGCACCTCCGGACTTTATTCTAGCACAGATACGCAGTATTTT. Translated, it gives CASTSGLYSSTDTQYF.

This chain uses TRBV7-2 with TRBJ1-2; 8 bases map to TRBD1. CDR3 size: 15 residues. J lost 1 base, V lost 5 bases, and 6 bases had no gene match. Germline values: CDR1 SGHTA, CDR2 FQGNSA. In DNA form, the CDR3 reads TGTGCCAGCAGCCTTGGACAGGGTAGTAACTATGGCTACACCTTC. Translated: CASSLGQGSNYGYTF. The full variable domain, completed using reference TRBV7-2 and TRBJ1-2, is GAGVSQSPSNKVTEKGKDVELRCDPISGHTALYWYRQSLGQGLEFLIYFQGNSAPDKSGLPSDRFSAERTGGSVSTLTIQRTQQEDSAVYLCASSLGQGSNYGYTFGSGTRLTVV.

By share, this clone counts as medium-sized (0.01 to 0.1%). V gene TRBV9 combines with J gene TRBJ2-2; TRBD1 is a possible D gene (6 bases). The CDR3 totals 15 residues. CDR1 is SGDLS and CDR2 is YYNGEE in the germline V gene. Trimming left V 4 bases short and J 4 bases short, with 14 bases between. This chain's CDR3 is CASSLTGMSTGELFF. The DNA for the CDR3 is TGTGCCAGCAGCCTCACAGGGATGAGCACCGGGGAGCTGTTTTTT.

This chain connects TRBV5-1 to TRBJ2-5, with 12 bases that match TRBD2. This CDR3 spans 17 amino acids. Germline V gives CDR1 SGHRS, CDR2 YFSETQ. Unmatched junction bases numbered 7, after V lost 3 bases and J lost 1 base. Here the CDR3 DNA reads TGCGCCAGCAGCTGGACTCTAGCGGGAGGGCCCCAAGAGACCCAGTACTTC. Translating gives CASSWTLAGGPQETQYF.

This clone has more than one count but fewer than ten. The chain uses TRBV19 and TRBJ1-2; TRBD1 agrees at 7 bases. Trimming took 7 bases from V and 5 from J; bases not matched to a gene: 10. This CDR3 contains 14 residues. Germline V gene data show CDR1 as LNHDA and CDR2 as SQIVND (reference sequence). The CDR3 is CASNLAGTAYGYTF. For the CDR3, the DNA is TGTGCCAGTAACCTAGCCGGGACAGCTTATGGCTACACCTTC.

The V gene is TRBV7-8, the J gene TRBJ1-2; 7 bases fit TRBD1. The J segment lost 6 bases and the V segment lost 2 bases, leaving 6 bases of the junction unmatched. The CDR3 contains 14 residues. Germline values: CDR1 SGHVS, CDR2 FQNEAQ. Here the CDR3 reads CASSLQQGYNGYTF. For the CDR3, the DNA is TGTGCCAGCAGCTTACAACAGGGGTATAATGGCTACACCTTC.